Listed here are 11 T cell receptor beta chains from one sample, sequenced in a study of blood T cell repertoires in COVID-19. Generated by immunoSEQ multiplex PCR, the TCRdb table keeps only in-frame clones and is missing some. The table has roughly 350,000 clones, around 85% seen once. Material for sequencing was peripheral blood. The receptor set was obtained from a woman aged 18-29 years with acute or convalescent COVID-19.

V gene TRBV10-3 combines with J gene TRBJ2-7, with TRBD2 identical over 7 bases. CDR3 length: 14 residues. Germline V gene sequence: CDR1 ENHRY, CDR2 SYGVKD. The trim removed 6 bases at V and 1 base at J, leaving 6 bases unmatched. CDR3 bases: TGTGCCATCAGGGGAGGGCCAGAGTCCTACGAGCAGTACTTC. Its translation is CAIRGGPESYEQYF.

The V and J genes are TRBV6-5 and TRBJ1-2; tentative D call: TRBD1 (5 bases). There are 13 residues in the CDR3. Germline V gene data show CDR1 as MNHEY and CDR2 as SVGAGI. V was pared by 6 bases and J by 3 bases, with 11 bases between. In DNA form, the CDR3 reads TGTGCCAGCAGGAAGGGCAGGGACTATGGCTACACCTTC. Amino acid sequence: CASRKGRDYGYTF.

The chain couples TRBV28 to TRBJ1-1; 9 positions match TRBD1. Looked up from germline, CDR1 is MDHEN and CDR2 is SYDVKM. This CDR3 has 15 amino acids. J was trimmed by 2 bases and V by 6 bases; bases with no gene match: 7. For the CDR3, the DNA is TGTGCCAGCAGGATAACAGGGGGCGGAAACACTGAAGCTTTCTTT. It codes for CASRITGGGNTEAFF.

This clone turned up a few times. The rearrangement links TRBV19 to TRBJ1-2; D call uncertain. The CDR3 runs 13 residues. Between the trimmed V and J ends, which lost 1 base and 3 bases, there was a span of 6 bases. Germline assignment: CDR1 LNHDA and CDR2 SQIVND (reference sequence). This CDR3 is CASSIAVDYGYTF. CDR3 nucleotide sequence: TGTGCCAGTAGTATAGCAGTGGACTATGGCTACACCTTC. Variable domain in full (rest from reference TRBV19 and TRBJ1-2): DGGITQSPKYLFRKEGQNVTLSCEQNLNHDAMYWYRQDPGQGLRLIYYSQIVNDFQKGDIAEGYSVSREKKESFPLTVTSAQKNPTAFYLCASSIAVDYGYTFGSGTRLTVV.

The chain couples TRBV19 to TRBJ1-5; 8 bases match TRBD1. V gave up 4 bases and J gave up 3 bases; unmatched junction bases: 8. This CDR3 comprises 16 residues. Germline V gives CDR1 LNHDA, CDR2 SQIVND (reference sequence). The CDR3 DNA follows: TGTGCCAGTAGTAACCACCAGGGGGCCCACAATCAGCCCCAGCATTTT. Translating it yields CASSNHQGAHNQPQHF.

J is TRBJ2-1 and V is TRBV5-1; D remains unclear. The CDR3 is 14 amino acids. V dropped 2 bases and J dropped 6 bases, with 12 bases sitting between them. The germline V gene encodes CDR1 SGHRS and CDR2 YFSETQ. As DNA, the CDR3 is TGCGCCAGCAGCTTAACCTACAGCAGCAATGAGCAGTTCTTC. This sequence encodes CASSLTYSSNEQFF.

The chain links TRBV4-1 to TRBJ1-2; D possibly corresponds to TRBD1 (5 bases). Germline V gene sequence: CDR1 MGHRA, CDR2 YSYEKL. The CDR3 consists of 15 residues. Trimming removed 2 bases at V and 4 bases at J, with 14 bases between. Here the CDR3 reads CASSQIGGTFYGYTF. DNA of the CDR3: TGCGCCAGCAGCCAAATTGGAGGGACGTTCTATGGCTACACCTTC.

The V gene is TRBV7-3, the J gene TRBJ2-6; 8 bases are a match to TRBD1. There are 16 residues in the CDR3. V lost 3 bases and J lost 2; bases outside the gene matches: 3. Germline V gene data show CDR1 as SGHTA and CDR2 as FQGTGA. The CDR3 coding sequence is TGTGCCAGCAGCTTGGACAGGGCAGCTGGGGCCAACGTCCTGACTTTC. This translates into CASSLDRAAGANVLTF.

The chain joins TRBV3-1 (or the pseudogene TRBV3-2) to TRBJ1-5, with a tentative D call TRBD1 (6 bases). Germline V gene sequence: CDR1 LGHDT, CDR2 YNNKEL (reference sequence). The V gene lost 4 bases and the J gene lost 5 bases, with 15 bases spanning the gap. The CDR3 sequence is 15 residues long. The CDR3 loop is CASSPRRGFDQPQHF. For the CDR3, the DNA is TGTGCCAGCAGCCCCCGAAGGGGGTTTGATCAGCCCCAGCATTTT.

The chain is built from TRBV7-3 and TRBJ1-2, with 7 bases fitting TRBD1. CDR1 is SGHTA and CDR2 is FQGTGA in the germline V gene. CDR3 length: 13 amino acids. V dropped 5 bases and J dropped 6; count of bases not matched to a gene: 6. DNA of the CDR3: TGTGCCAGCAGCCCCCTGACAGGGAATGGCTACACCTTC. Translating gives CASSPLTGNGYTF.

The genes are TRBV28 and TRBJ2-7; 10 nucleotides agree with TRBD1. The junction had 7 bases not matched to a gene; V was cut back by 4 bases and J by 4 bases. This CDR3 has 15 amino acids. CDR1 is MDHEN, CDR2 SYDVKM, per germline. The CDR3 sequence is CASSYRDRGGYEQYF. The CDR3 DNA sequence: TGTGCCAGCAGTTACCGGGACAGGGGAGGATACGAGCAGTACTTC.